This record looks at one T cell receptor beta chain sequence and its context. Its specificity is not known. This sample is part of a study of CD8 T cells in ankylosing spondylitis. With molecular barcodes, quantitative 5'-RACE was used to make the TCR beta libraries. TCRdb re-called the 5' RACE reads with MiXCR, one entry per CDR3 protein. This sample has approximately 150,000 distinct CDR3 sequences, with 40% to 50% found just once. Study-wide findings and caveats: Disease-linked clones reportedly concentrated significantly in matched ankylosing spondylitis synovial fluid. What seemed typical of ankylosing spondylitis blood was a TCR beta motif built from 7 or 8 highly homologous variants.

The receptor's source is a male donor with ankylosing spondylitis. Source material: synovial fluid, either unsorted or a sorted T cell fraction (not recorded which).

The CDR3 is CASSLGGVSSYNEQFF. The CDR3 DNA follows: TGTGCCAGCAGTCTAGGTGGCGTCAGCTCCTACAATGAGCAGTTCTTC. This chain connects TRBV12-3 or TRBV12-4 to TRBJ2-1, with unresolved D. Trimming removed 5 bases from V and 0 bases from J, with 14 bases in between. This CDR3 has 16 amino acids.